What follows are 12 T cell receptor beta chains derived from one specimen sequenced in a study. TCRdb re-called the RT-PCR reads through MiXCR, storing one row per CDR3 protein. The sample lists around 700,000 distinct CDR3 sequences; around 14% were seen once. The sequenced sample was memory CD4+ T cells from blood. The receptors shown here come from a female donor in good health, serving as a healthy control.

This clonotype has more than one count but fewer than ten. The chain recombines TRBV20-1 with TRBJ1-1; 9 bases agree with TRBD1. The CDR3 contains 14 residues. V trimming: 3 bases; J trimming: 3 bases; junction bases outside the gene matches: 5. The germline V gene has CDR1 DFQATT and CDR2 SNEGSKA (reference sequence). The CDR3 DNA reads TGCAGTGCTAGCAACAGGGGGCTGGACACTGAAGCTTTCTTT. Translation: CSASNRGLDTEAFF.

At least ten counts were recorded for this clonotype. The chain links TRBV12-3 or TRBV12-4 to TRBJ2-7; D is ambiguous. The length of the CDR3 is 15 residues. Trimming cost V 1 base and J 3 bases, with 13 bases left between them. CDR3 residues: CASSLVYPALYEQYF. CDR3 DNA: TGTGCCAGCAGTTTAGTGTACCCAGCCCTCTACGAGCAGTACTTC.

The CDR3: CASGDYLAKNIQYF. The CDR3 DNA follows: TGTGCCAGCGGGGACTACCTGGCCAAAAACATTCAGTACTTC. The chain employs TRBV7-3 and TRBJ2-4; 7 nucleotides line up with TRBD2. Losses at the gene ends were 8 bases for V and 1 base for J; bases not matched to a gene: 5. The CDR3 sequence is 14 residues long. Germline loops: CDR1 SGHTA, CDR2 FQGTGA. Combining the CDR3 with reference TRBV7-3 and TRBJ2-4 gives the whole variable domain GAGVSQTPSNKVTEKGKYVELRCDPISGHTALYWYRQSLGQGPEFLIYFQGTGAADDSGLPNDRFFAVRPEGSVSTLKIQRTERGDSAVYLCASGDYLAKNIQYFGAGTRLSVL.

The chain couples TRBV9 to TRBJ2-2; 8 bases match TRBD2. Trimming removed 0 bases from V and 1 base from J; junction bases left unmatched: 5. This CDR3 is built from 17 residues. CDR1 is SGDLS and CDR2 is YYNGEE in the germline V gene. CDR3 coding DNA: TGTGCCAGCAGCGTAGGGGGGCTAGCGGGGAACACCGGGGAGCTGTTTTTT. It encodes CASSVGGLAGNTGELFF.

This clonotype came up many times. J is TRBJ1-2 and V is TRBV15, with 7 positions matching TRBD1. CDR3 length equals 13 residues. Germline lookup yields CDR1 LNHNV and CDR2 YYDKDF (reference sequence). The V gene end was trimmed by 4 bases and the J gene end by 4 bases; junction bases not matched to a gene: 3. In DNA form, the CDR3 reads TGTGCCACCAGCACCGACAGGGTCTATGGCTACACCTTC. Its translation is CATSTDRVYGYTF.

V gene TRBV28 combines with J gene TRBJ1-2, with D unclear. CDR3 length: 10 residues. CDR1 is MDHEN, CDR2 SYDVKM, per germline. The CDR3 DNA follows: TGTGCATCCGAAAGCTATGGCTACACCTTC. Translating gives CASESYGYTF.

This clonotype was recorded a few times. The rearrangement uses TRBV5-5 and TRBJ1-2, with 7 positions matching TRBD1. With 1 base clipped from V and 4 bases from J, the junction kept 4 bases outside the gene matches. CDR1 and CDR2 (germline): SGHKS, YYEKEE (reference sequence). The CDR3 is made up of 14 amino acids. CDR3 sequence: CASSLTGAPYGYTF. The CDR3 nucleotides read TGTGCCAGCAGCTTGACAGGGGCGCCCTATGGCTACACCTTC.

This clonotype was seen repeatedly, ten times or more. The chain carries TRBV24-1 and TRBJ2-5, with 8 bases matching TRBD2. CDR3 length: 15 residues. Germline CDR1 KGHDR, CDR2 SFDVKD. The trim removed 6 bases at V and 4 bases at J, leaving 9 bases unmatched. The CDR3 DNA sequence: TGTGCCACCAGTCCTCAAGCGGGAGTAACAGAGACCCAGTACTTC. Residues: CATSPQAGVTETQYF.

V usage is TRBV6-1 and J usage is TRBJ2-7; tentative D call: TRBD1 (6 bases). In germline, CDR1 is MNHNS, CDR2 SASEGT. Trimming removed 7 bases at V and 2 bases at J, with 15 bases between. The CDR3 runs 14 residues. CDR3: CASKPSGTPYEQYF. The CDR3 bases are TGTGCCAGCAAACCATCCGGGACACCCTACGAGCAGTACTTC.

This clonotype showed up just a few times. The chain employs TRBV12-3 or TRBV12-4 and TRBJ2-1; D unresolved. CDR3 length: 14 residues. Deletions cut 2 bases from V and 3 bases from J, with 8 bases between. CDR3 sequence reads: CASSLQDGYNEQFF. The CDR3 nucleotides are TGTGCCAGCAGTTTACAGGACGGCTACAATGAGCAGTTCTTC.

The V call is TRBV7-2, the J call TRBJ2-5; maybe TRBD2 (5 bases). Germline lookup yields CDR1 SGHTA and CDR2 FQGNSA. The CDR3 runs to 15 residues. V gave up 2 bases and J gave up 5 bases, with 15 bases separating them. CDR3 amino acids: CASSLPAAAVETQYF. For the CDR3, the DNA is TGTGCCAGCAGCTTACCCGCAGCGGCGGTGGAGACCCAGTACTTC.

This clonotype was detected a few times. The chain combines TRBV7-2 with TRBJ1-3; D unresolved. Per germline, CDR1 SGHTA and CDR2 FQGNSA. Trimming took off 1 base at V and 4 bases at J, with 8 bases between the two ends. This CDR3 has 14 amino acids. CDR3 sequence (DNA): TGTGCCAGCAGCTTAGGCTTTTCGGGAAACACCATATATTTT. Amino acids: CASSLGFSGNTIYF.